This T cell receptor beta chain was sequenced during a study of T cells in localized non-small cell lung cancer. Study results and limitations: Patients showing higher blood T cell density tended to see longer overall survival.

This CDR3 comprises 13 residues. Germline V gene sequence: CDR1 SEHNR, CDR2 FQNEAQ (reference sequence). The ends were cut back, 10 bases at V and 0 bases at J, with 10 bases in the middle. Profiled with immunoSEQ multiplex PCR; TCRdb holds only in-frame clones, not every one. The repertoire holds tens of thousands of clones, with 86% as singletons. On this clone itself: What it recognizes is unknown.

This sequence was found in a woman aged 40-69 years with stage I lung adenocarcinoma. The sample was peripheral blood, taken before any cancer treatment. The rearrangement uses TRBV7-9 and TRBJ1-3; no clear D gene. DNA of the CDR3: TGTGCCATAAATCCGAGCTCTGGAAACACCATATATTTT. Encoded protein: CAINPSSGNTIYF.